This TCR beta chain is drawn from a study of T cell responses to AZD1222 COVID-19 vaccine. About this clone: The antigen is unknown.

This CDR3 has 17 residues. Points from the study as a whole: Females made up more of the donors, who were largely white British, and clonal diversity may have come out too low.

Method: immunoSEQ multiplex PCR; TCRdb's copy keeps in-frame clones and lacks some. This sample has some 170,000 clones, with more than 90% found just once. This TCR derives from an adult in good health. The chain links TRBV21-1 to TRBJ2-3; the listed D gene, TRBD2, was not tested against the DNA. TRBV21-1 is a listed pseudogene. The sequencing here drew on peripheral blood, taken on day 0 of AZD1222 vaccination. CDR3: CASSKPGLAGPTDTQYF. The CDR3 nucleotides read TGTGCCAGCAGCAAACCGGGACTAGCGGGACCCACAGATACGCAGTATTTT.